This entry lists 19 T cell receptor beta chains sequenced from one sample in a study of cytotoxic CD8 clonotypes in ibrutinib-treated CLL. The table came from immunoSEQ multiplex PCR; TCRdb's copy has only in-frame clones and leaves some out. The table lists 130,000 or so clones, around three quarters of them singletons, with 25% to 35% in the top ten. The source material was PBMCs, sampled after 12 months of ibrutinib treatment. These TCRs come from a human donor with chronic lymphocytic leukemia.

The V call is TRBV2, the J call TRBJ2-5, with 7 bases matching TRBD1. The CDR3 is 14 amino acids. Germline V gene sequence: CDR1 SNHLY, CDR2 FYNNEI. The trim removed 5 bases at V and 1 base at J, leaving 4 bases unmatched. The CDR3, as DNA: TGTGCCAGCAGTCGCGGACAGGCCCAAGAGACCCAGTACTTC. Translation: CASSRGQAQETQYF.

In this sample, this clone turned up once. The chain carries TRBV7-8 and TRBJ1-5; 7 nucleotides line up with TRBD1. The CDR3 has 15 amino acids. With V trimmed by 1 base and J by 3 bases, 3 bases remained unmatched. Per the germline V gene, CDR1 is SGHVS and CDR2 is FQNEAQ. Written as DNA, the CDR3 is TGTGCCAGCAGCTTAGGGACAGGTTCCAATCAGCCCCAGCATTTT. Its protein product is CASSLGTGSNQPQHF.

The chain recombines TRBV9 with TRBJ2-1; D ambiguous. Trimming took 1 base from V and 10 from J, leaving 9 bases between them. Per germline, CDR1 SGDLS and CDR2 YYNGEE. The CDR3 spans 12 residues. CDR3 DNA: TGTGCCAGCAGCGTATATGGCGACGAGCAGTTCTTC. As protein: CASSVYGDEQFF.

The rearrangement joins TRBV28 to TRBJ1-1; no clear D gene. CDR1 and CDR2 from the germline V gene are MDHEN and SYDVKM. V was clipped by 5 bases and J by 1 base, with 11 bases between them. The CDR3 is 14 residues long. The CDR3 loop reads CASSGEQTNTEAFF. The CDR3 coding sequence is TGTGCCAGCAGTGGGGAACAGACGAACACTGAAGCTTTCTTT.

About this clone itself: This same CDR3 is encoded by further DNA sequences in the sample. The chain is built from TRBV9 and TRBJ2-1; D perhaps matches TRBD2 (5 bases). The V gene's germline CDR1 is SGDLS and CDR2 YYNGEE. CDR3 size: 14 residues. Trimming pared 0 bases from V and 5 bases from J, leaving 9 bases between. CDR3 bases: TGTGCCAGCAGCGTAGGTGGTAGCGACAATGAGCAGTTCTTC. It codes for CASSVGGSDNEQFF. Full variable domain (remainder filled in from reference TRBV9 and TRBJ2-1): DSGVTQTPKHLITATGQRVTLRCSPRSGDLSVYWYQQSLDQGLQFLIQYYNGEERAKGNILERFSAQQFPDLHSELNLSSLELGDSALYFCASSVGGSDNEQFFGPGTRLTVL.

The V call is TRBV18, the J call TRBJ2-1; D not resolved. The germline V gene encodes CDR1 KGHSH and CDR2 LQKENI. This CDR3 comprises 14 residues. Trimming stripped 3 bases from V and 5 bases from J, with 11 bases between. In DNA, the CDR3 is TGTGCCAGCTCACCCCAGCCTGATAACAATGAGCAGTTCTTC. Translated: CASSPQPDNNEQFF. The complete variable domain, with remaining parts taken from reference TRBV18 and TRBJ2-1, reads NAGVMQNPRHLVRRRGQEARLRCSPMKGHSHVYWYRQLPEEGLKFMVYLQKENIIDESGMPKERFSAEFPKEGPSILRIQQVVRGDSAAYFCASSPQPDNNEQFFGPGTRLTVL.

A remark on this clone: Its ends do not fully match the called genes, so a read error is possible. This sequence joins TRBV9 and TRBJ1-2; D not resolved. CDR3 size: 8 residues. CDR1 and CDR2 from the germline V gene are SGDLS and YYNGEE. The CDR3 DNA follows: TGTGCCAGCAGCCCGCTGATCTTC. It specifies CASSPLIF.

The chain recombines TRBV5-1 with TRBJ1-1, with unresolved D. This CDR3 contains 15 residues. CDR1 is SGHRS and CDR2 is YFSETQ in the germline V gene. The V end lost 3 bases, the J end lost 1 base, and 13 bases lay between the germline ends. The CDR3 sequence is CASSSPTFGNTEAFF. DNA for the CDR3: TGCGCCAGCAGCTCACCAACCTTTGGGAACACTGAAGCTTTCTTT.

J is TRBJ2-1 and V is TRBV7-2, with a weak D call TRBD1 (5 bases). V lost 2 bases to trimming and J lost 11 bases, with 10 bases between them. CDR1 is SGHTA, CDR2 FQGNSA, per germline. The CDR3 spans 12 residues. CDR3 nucleotide sequence: TGTGCCAGCAGCTTACCTCCAGGGAAGCAGTTCTTC. Residues: CASSLPPGKQFF.

CDR3 in amino acids: CASSTTGYGNTIYF. The CDR3 DNA reads as TGTGCCAGCAGCACAACAGGTTACGGAAACACCATATATTTT. The chain joins TRBV7-8 to TRBJ1-3, with D maybe TRBD1 (5 bases). The germline CDR1 and CDR2 sequences are SGHVS and FQNEAQ. The CDR3 is made up of 14 amino acids. V was shortened by 5 bases and J by 4 bases, with 12 bases between the two germline ends.

The chain has TRBV28 and TRBJ1-4; TRBD1 might be the D (5 bases). Germline V gene lookup returns CDR1 MDHEN and CDR2 SYDVKM. The CDR3 spans 14 residues. V lost 4 bases, J lost 3 bases, and 9 bases lay in between. CDR3: CASSSTVPNEKLFF. As DNA, the CDR3 is TGTGCCAGCAGTTCGACAGTGCCTAATGAAAAACTGTTTTTT.

V and J are TRBV7-3 and TRBJ2-7, with unresolved D. The CDR3 extends over 14 amino acids. V was trimmed by 2 bases and J by 2 bases, leaving 10 bases between them. CDR1 is SGHTA, CDR2 FQGTGA, per germline. DNA for the CDR3: TGTGCCAGCAGCTTAGGTGGCAGTACCTACGAGCAGTACTTC. It is translated as CASSLGGSTYEQYF.

In its sample, this clone was seen once. This chain joins TRBV5-8 and TRBJ2-7; the D gene is possibly TRBD1 (6 bases). Trimming left V 4 bases short and J 2 bases short, with 7 bases between. The CDR3 loop spans 12 amino acids. In germline, CDR1 is SGHTS, CDR2 YDEGEE. The CDR3 reads CASSRDTYEQYF. The CDR3 nucleotides are TGTGCCAGCAGCCGGGACACCTACGAGCAGTACTTC.

The rearrangement joins TRBV11-2 to TRBJ1-3; a possible D gene is TRBD1 (5 bases). The CDR3 sequence is 15 residues long. The germline V and J ends were trimmed by 2 bases and 3 bases, with 11 bases remaining between them. CDR1 and CDR2 (germline): SGHAT, FQNNGV. The CDR3 DNA follows: TGTGCCAGCAGCTTACTCGGGGCAGGTGGAAACACCATATATTTT. Protein sequence: CASSLLGAGGNTIYF.

This rearrangement joins TRBV5-4 to TRBJ2-3; 9 nucleotides match TRBD2. The V gene end was trimmed by 2 bases and the J gene end by 5 bases; junction bases not matched to a gene: 6. Germline values: CDR1 SGHNT, CDR2 YYREEE (reference sequence). The CDR3 runs 15 residues. The chain's CDR3 is CASSLLAGVEDTQYF. The CDR3 DNA is TGTGCCAGCAGCTTACTAGCGGGCGTGGAAGATACGCAGTATTTT. Full variable domain (remainder filled in from reference TRBV5-4 and TRBJ2-3): ETGVTQSPTHLIKTRGQQVTLRCSSQSGHNTVSWYQQALGQGPQFIFQYYREEENGRGNFPPRFSGLQFPNYSSELNVNALELDDSALYLCASSLLAGVEDTQYFGPGTRLTVL.

The V and J genes are TRBV11-3 and TRBJ2-7; the D gene is possibly TRBD1 (6 bases). This CDR3 is built from 14 residues. Germline CDR1 SGHNT, CDR2 YENEEA. Trimming left V 5 bases short and J 3 bases short, with 14 bases between. The CDR3 region has the DNA TGTGCCAGCAGCCCCGCAGGGGTTGGCTACGAGCAGTACTTC. The encoded protein is CASSPAGVGYEQYF.

As DNA, the CDR3 is TGTGCCATCAGGGGACTAGCGGGAGGGGAATACGAGCAGTACTTC. Its translation is CAIRGLAGGEYEQYF. The V call is TRBV10-3, the J call TRBJ2-7; 16 positions agree with TRBD2. The V gene end was trimmed by 6 bases and the J gene end by 4 bases; junction bases not matched to a gene: 3. The CDR3 sequence is 15 residues long. CDR1 is ENHRY and CDR2 is SYGVKD in the germline V gene.

The chain recombines TRBV10-3 with TRBJ1-2; the match to TRBD1 covers 10 bases. J gave up 2 bases and V 2 bases, and 5 bases lay outside the gene matches. This CDR3 has 16 amino acids. Germline V lookup: CDR1 ENHRY, CDR2 SYGVKD. CDR3 residues: CAISEVGQGENYGYTF. CDR3 nucleotide sequence: TGTGCCATCAGTGAGGTTGGACAGGGGGAAAACTATGGCTACACCTTC.

The chain carries TRBV2 and TRBJ2-7; TRBD1 aligns across 7 bases. The CDR3 has 15 amino acids. Germline assignment: CDR1 SNHLY and CDR2 FYNNEI. The junction had 12 bases not matched to a gene; V was cut back by 7 bases and J by 3 bases. The CDR3 nucleotides read TGTGCCAGCACCGAACAGACAGGGTCGGGCTACGAGCAGTACTTC. This translates into CASTEQTGSGYEQYF.